Listed below are T cell receptor beta chains from one sample, sequenced in a study of PD-L1 blockade in urothelial cancer. Produced via immunoSEQ multiplex PCR; TCRdb's table is partial and in-frame only. The sample has 35,000 to 50,000 clones; more than 75% are singletons. Sequenced here: PBMCs, sampled around atezolizumab (anti-PD-L1) treatment. The receptors come from a woman aged 60-75 years with urothelial cancer. CDR3s include the opening cysteine and the closing phenylalanine or tryptophan.

J	V	CDR3
TRBJ2-1	TRBV7-2	CASSPTGGRNEQFF
TRBJ2-3	TRBV10-3	CAIKQDVVAGEDTQYF
TRBJ2-1	TRBV6-5	CASSYSHAGAEQFF
TRBJ1-1	TRBV7-9	CASSLIDRATEAFF
TRBJ1-1	TRBV20-1	CSARTDTEAFF
TRBJ1-5	TRBV28	CATDRGSAYSNQPQHF
TRBJ1-1	TRBV7-9	CASSATGGEAFF
TRBJ2-5	TRBV5-4	CASSTRTQETQYF
TRBJ2-7	TRBV18	CASSPRVRTSPSSYEQYF
TRBJ2-7	TRBV19	CASSMGTGVYEQYF
TRBJ1-4	TRBV6-1	CASSALRSNEKLFF
TRBJ2-7	TRBV11-2	CASSLLPLTGMGYEQYF
TRBJ2-1	TRBV9	CASSAPQRDVNNEQFF
TRBJ2-6	TRBV9	CASSAGQGSGANVLTF
TRBJ2-7	TRBV27	CASSLGPAGGHYEQYF
TRBJ2-2	TRBV5-1	CASSGADSIMNTGELFF
TRBJ1-1	TRBV9	CASSVEGWAGDTEAFF
TRBJ2-6	TRBV13	CASSLRLAGLSGANVLTF
TRBJ2-4	TRBV5-6	CASTSPEEADIQYF
TRBJ2-2	TRBV29-1	CSAVPLAGGQGTGELFF